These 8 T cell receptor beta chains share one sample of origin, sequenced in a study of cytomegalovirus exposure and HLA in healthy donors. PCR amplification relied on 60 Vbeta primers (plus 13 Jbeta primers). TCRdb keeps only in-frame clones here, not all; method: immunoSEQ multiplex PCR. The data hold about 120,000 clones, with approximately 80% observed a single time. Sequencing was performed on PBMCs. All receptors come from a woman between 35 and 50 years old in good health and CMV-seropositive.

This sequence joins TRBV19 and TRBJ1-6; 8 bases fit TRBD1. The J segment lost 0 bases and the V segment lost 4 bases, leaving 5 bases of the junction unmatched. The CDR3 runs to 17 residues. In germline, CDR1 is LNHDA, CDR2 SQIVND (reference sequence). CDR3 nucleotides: TGTGCCAGTAGTAAGGGACAGGAAAGCTCCTATAATTCACCCCTCCACTTT. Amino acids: CASSKGQESSYNSPLHF.

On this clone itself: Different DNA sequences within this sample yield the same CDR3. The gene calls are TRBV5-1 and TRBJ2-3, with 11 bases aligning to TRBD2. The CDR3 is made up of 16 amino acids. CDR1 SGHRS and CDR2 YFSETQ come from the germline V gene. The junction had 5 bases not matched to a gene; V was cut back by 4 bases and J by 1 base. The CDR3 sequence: CASSPGLAGGTDTQYF. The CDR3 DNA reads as TGCGCCAGCAGCCCCGGACTAGCGGGTGGCACAGATACGCAGTATTTT. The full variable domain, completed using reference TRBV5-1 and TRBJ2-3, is KAGVTQTPRYLIKTRGQQVTLSCSPISGHRSVSWYQQTPGQGLQFLFEYFSETQRNKGNFPGRFSGRQFSNSRSEMNVSTLELGDSALYLCASSPGLAGGTDTQYFGPGTRLTVL.

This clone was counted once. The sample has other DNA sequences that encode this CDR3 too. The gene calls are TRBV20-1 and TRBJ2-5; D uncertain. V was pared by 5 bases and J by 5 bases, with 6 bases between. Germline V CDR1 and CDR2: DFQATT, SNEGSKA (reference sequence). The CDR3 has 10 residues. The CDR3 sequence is CSAPRETQYF. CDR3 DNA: TGCAGTGCTCCTCGGGAGACCCAGTACTTC.

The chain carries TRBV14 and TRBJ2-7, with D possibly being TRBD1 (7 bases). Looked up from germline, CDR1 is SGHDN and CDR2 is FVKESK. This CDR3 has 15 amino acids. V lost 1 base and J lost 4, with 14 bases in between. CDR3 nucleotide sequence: TGTGCCAGCAGCCAAGCAGGGGGACTCAGGTACGAGCAGTACTTC. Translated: CASSQAGGLRYEQYF.

CDR3 bases: TGCGCCAGCAGCTTGGCTCAGGGAGGCGAGCAGTACTTC. It yields the protein CASSLAQGGEQYF. The chain has TRBV5-1 and TRBJ2-5; tentatively, D is TRBD2 (6 bases). The J call is uncertain, as TRBJ2-7 better fits the DNA end. The germline CDR1 and CDR2 sequences are SGHRS and YFSETQ. The CDR3 totals 13 residues.

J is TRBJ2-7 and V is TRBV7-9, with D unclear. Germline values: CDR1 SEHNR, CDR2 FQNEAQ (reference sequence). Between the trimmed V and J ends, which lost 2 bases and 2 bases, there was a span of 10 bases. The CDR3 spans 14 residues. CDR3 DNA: TGTGCCAGCAGCTTAACTGGTTTTGCCTACGAGCAGTACTTC. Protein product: CASSLTGFAYEQYF. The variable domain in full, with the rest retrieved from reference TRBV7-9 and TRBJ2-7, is DTGVSQNPRHKITKRGQNVTFRCDPISEHNRLYWYRQTLGQGPEFLTYFQNEAQLEKSRLLSDRFSAERPKGSFSTLEIQRTEQGDSAMYLCASSLTGFAYEQYFGPGTRLTVT.

For the CDR3, the DNA is TGCAGCGTTGACGGCAGGGGGCAAGAGACCCAGTACTTC. Its protein product is CSVDGRGQETQYF. The V call is TRBV29-1, the J call TRBJ2-5, with 7 nucleotides matching TRBD1. With 3 bases clipped from V and 2 bases from J, the junction kept 3 bases outside the gene matches. Germline V gene data show CDR1 as SQVTM and CDR2 as ANQGSEA. The CDR3 covers 13 residues.

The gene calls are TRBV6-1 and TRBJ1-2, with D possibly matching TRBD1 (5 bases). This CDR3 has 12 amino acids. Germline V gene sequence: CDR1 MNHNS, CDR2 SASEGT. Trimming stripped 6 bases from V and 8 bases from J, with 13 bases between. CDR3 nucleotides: TGTGCCAGCAGCGCACAGGTGGAAGGCTACACCTTC. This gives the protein CASSAQVEGYTF.